This paragraph reports one T cell receptor (beta chain). The data are from a study of OX40 agonist ivuxolimab in advanced cancers. Study background: Under the entry rules, prior anti-PD-1, anti-PD-L1 or anti-CTLA-4 therapy was allowed, and approximately 40% had some.

Libraries were prepared by immunoSEQ multiplex PCR; TCRdb keeps only in-frame clonotypes and omits some of them. The sample records 150,000 to 190,000 clones, roughly 92% being singletons. Germline CDR1 and CDR2: SGHAT and FQNNGV. CDR3 size: 16 residues. V was shortened by 1 base and J by 0 bases, with 10 bases between the two germline ends. The TCR sequence derives from an adult with an advanced solid tumor such as melanoma, head and neck, liver or kidney cancer. The V call is TRBV11-2, the J call TRBJ2-1; possibly TRBD1 for D (6 bases). The sequences come from CD4+ or CD8+ T cells sorted from blood, collected in a trial of the OX40 agonist ivuxolimab. The CDR3 here is CASSLVTGSSYNEQFF. Written as DNA, the CDR3 is TGTGCCAGCAGCTTAGTCACAGGGAGCTCCTACAATGAGCAGTTCTTC.